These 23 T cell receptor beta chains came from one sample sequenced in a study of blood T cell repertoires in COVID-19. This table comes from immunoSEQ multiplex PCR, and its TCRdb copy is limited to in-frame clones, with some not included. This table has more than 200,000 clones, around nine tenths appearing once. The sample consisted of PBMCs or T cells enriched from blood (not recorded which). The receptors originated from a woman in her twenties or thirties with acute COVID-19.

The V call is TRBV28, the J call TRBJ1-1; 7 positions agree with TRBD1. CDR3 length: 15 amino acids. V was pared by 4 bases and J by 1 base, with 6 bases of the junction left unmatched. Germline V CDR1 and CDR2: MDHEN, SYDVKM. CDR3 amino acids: CASSSQGGGNTEAFF. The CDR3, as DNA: TGTGCCAGCAGTTCCCAGGGGGGAGGGAACACTGAAGCTTTCTTT.

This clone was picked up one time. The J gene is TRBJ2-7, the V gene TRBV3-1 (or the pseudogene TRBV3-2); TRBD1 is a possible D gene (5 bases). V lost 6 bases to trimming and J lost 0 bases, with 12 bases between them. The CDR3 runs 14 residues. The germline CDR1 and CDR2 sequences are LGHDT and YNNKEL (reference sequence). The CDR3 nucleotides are TGTGCCAGCAGTCGAACAGGAGACTCCTACGAGCAGTACTTC. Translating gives CASSRTGDSYEQYF.

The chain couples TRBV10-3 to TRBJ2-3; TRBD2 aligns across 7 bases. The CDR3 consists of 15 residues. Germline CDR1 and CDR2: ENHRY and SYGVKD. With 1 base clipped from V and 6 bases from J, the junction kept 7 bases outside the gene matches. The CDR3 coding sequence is TGTGCCATCAGTGAGTTGCAGGGAGGGAGGGATACGCAGTATTTT. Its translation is CAISELQGGRDTQYF.

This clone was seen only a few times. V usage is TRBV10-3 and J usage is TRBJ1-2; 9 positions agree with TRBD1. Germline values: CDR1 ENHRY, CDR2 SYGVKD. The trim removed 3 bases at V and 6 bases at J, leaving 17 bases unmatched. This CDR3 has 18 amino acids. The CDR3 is CAISDRRVQGADAHGYTF. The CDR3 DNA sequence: TGTGCCATCAGTGACCGGCGGGTACAGGGGGCGGACGCGCATGGCTACACCTTC.

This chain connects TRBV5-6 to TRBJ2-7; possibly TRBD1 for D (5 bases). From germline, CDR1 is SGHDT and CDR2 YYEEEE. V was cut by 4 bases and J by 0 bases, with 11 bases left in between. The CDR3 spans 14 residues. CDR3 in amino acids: CASSRAGLSYEQYF. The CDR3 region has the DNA TGTGCCAGCAGCAGGGCAGGGCTCTCCTACGAGCAGTACTTC.

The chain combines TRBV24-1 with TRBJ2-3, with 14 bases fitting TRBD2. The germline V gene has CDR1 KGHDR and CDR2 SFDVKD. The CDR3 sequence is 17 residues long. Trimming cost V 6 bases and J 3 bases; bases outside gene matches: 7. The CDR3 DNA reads TGTGCCACCAGTTCGACTAGCGGGGGGGCGTTGACAGATACGCAGTATTTT. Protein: CATSSTSGGALTDTQYF.

The CDR3 spells CASSRSADASYEQYF. The CDR3 nucleotides are TGTGCCAGCAGCCGGTCAGCGGACGCATCCTACGAGCAGTACTTC. The chain uses TRBV6-5 and TRBJ2-7; D perhaps matches TRBD2 (5 bases). V shed 6 bases and J shed 1 base, with 16 bases lying between them. There are 15 residues in the CDR3. Germline V gives CDR1 MNHEY, CDR2 SVGAGI.

CDR3 DNA sequence: TGCGCCAGCAGCGACCGGGACAGAGTCTCTGGAAACACCATATATTTT. Translation gives CASSDRDRVSGNTIYF. The rearrangement uses TRBV5-1 and TRBJ1-3; 7 bases fit TRBD1. This CDR3 has 16 residues. V lost 4 bases and J lost 0; bases outside the gene matches: 7. CDR1 SGHRS and CDR2 YFSETQ come from the germline V gene.

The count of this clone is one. The DNA of the CDR3 is TGTGCCAGCAGGCTGGCAGGGGGCGAAAATTCACCCCTCCACTTT. This codes for CASRLAGGENSPLHF. The rearrangement joins TRBV28 to TRBJ1-6, with 8 bases that match TRBD1. The CDR3 is made up of 15 amino acids. From germline, CDR1 is MDHEN and CDR2 SYDVKM. V shed 6 bases and J 7 bases; nucleotides not matched to a gene: 8.

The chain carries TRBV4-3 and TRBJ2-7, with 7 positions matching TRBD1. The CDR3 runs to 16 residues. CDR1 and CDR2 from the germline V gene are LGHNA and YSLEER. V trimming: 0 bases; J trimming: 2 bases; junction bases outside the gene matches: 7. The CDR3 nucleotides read TGCGCCAGCAGCCAAGATATAACAGGGGCAACCTACGAGCAGTACTTC. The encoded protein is CASSQDITGATYEQYF.

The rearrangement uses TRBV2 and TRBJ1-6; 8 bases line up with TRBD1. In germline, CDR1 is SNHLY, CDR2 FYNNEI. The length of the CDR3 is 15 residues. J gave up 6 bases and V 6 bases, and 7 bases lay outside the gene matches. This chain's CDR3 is CASRAGGFGNSPLHF. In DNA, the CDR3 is TGTGCCAGCAGGGCAGGGGGCTTTGGTAATTCACCCCTCCACTTT. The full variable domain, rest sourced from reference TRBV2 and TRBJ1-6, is EPEVTQTPSHQVTQMGQEVILRCVPISNHLYFYWYRQILGQKVEFLVSFYNNEISEKSEIFDDQFSVERPDGSNFTLKIRSTKLEDSAMYFCASRAGGFGNSPLHFGNGTRLTVT.

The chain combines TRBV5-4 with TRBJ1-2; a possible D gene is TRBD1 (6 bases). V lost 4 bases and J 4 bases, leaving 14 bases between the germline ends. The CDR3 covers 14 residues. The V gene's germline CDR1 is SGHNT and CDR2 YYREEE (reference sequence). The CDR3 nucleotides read TGTGCCAGCAGCGAAACAGGGTTCGGCTATGGCTACACCTTC. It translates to CASSETGFGYGYTF.

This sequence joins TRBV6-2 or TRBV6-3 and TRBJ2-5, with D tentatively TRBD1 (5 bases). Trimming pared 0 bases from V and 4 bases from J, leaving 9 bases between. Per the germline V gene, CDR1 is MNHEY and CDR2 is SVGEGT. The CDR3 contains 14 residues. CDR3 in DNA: TGTGCCAGCAGTTACTCGGGGCAGCTAGAGACCCAGTACTTC. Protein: CASSYSGQLETQYF.

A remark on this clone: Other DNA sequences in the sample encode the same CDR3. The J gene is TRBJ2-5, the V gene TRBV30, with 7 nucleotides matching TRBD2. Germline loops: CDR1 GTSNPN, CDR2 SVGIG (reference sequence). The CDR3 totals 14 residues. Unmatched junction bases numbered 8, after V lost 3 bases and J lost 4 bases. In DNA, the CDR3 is TGTGCCTGGAGGGGGGGGTCGAAGCGAGAGACCCAGTACTTC. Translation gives CAWRGGSKRETQYF.

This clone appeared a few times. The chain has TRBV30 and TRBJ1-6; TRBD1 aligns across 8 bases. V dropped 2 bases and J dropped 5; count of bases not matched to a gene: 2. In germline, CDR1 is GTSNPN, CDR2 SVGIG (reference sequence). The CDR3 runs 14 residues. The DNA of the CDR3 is TGTGCCTGGAGTTTGGGACAGGATAATTCACCCCTCCACTTT. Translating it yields CAWSLGQDNSPLHF.

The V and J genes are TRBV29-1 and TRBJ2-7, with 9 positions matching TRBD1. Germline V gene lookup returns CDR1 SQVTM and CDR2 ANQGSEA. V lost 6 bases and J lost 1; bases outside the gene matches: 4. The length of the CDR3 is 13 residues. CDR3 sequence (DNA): TGCAGCGTCCGACAGGGGGAATCCTACGAGCAGTACTTC. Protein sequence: CSVRQGESYEQYF.

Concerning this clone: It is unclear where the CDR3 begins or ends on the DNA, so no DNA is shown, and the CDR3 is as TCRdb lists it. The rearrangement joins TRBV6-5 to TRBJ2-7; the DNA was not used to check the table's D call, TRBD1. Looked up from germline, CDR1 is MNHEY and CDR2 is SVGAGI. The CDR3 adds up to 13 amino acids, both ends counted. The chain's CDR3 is CASRSVGTGSSYF.

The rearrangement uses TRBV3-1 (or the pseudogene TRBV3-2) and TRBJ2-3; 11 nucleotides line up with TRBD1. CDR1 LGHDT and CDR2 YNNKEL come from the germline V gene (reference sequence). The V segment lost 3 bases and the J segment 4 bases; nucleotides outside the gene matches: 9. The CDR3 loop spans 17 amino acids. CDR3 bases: TGTGCCAGCAGCCACCGTCCTGTGGGACAGGGGGCAGATACGCAGTATTTT. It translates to CASSHRPVGQGADTQYF.

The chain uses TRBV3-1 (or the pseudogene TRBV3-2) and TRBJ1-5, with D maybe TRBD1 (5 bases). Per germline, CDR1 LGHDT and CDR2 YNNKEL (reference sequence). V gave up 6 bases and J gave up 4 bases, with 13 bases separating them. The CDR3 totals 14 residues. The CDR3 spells CASRNQGSNQPQHF. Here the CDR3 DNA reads TGTGCCAGCAGGAACCAGGGAAGTAATCAGCCCCAGCATTTT.

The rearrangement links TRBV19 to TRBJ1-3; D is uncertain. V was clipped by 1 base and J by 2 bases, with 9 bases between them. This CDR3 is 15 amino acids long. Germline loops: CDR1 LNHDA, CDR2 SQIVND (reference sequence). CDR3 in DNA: TGTGCCAGTAGTATAGTGGCAGGCGCTGGAAACACCATATATTTT. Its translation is CASSIVAGAGNTIYF.

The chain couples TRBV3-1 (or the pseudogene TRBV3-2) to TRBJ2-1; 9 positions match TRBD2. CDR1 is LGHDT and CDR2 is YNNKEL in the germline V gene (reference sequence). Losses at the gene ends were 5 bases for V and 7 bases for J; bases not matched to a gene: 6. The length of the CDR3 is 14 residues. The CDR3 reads CASSSPGLANEQFF. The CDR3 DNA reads TGTGCCAGCAGCAGTCCGGGACTAGCTAATGAGCAGTTCTTC.

The CDR3 loop is CASSRSGGSTDTQYF. The CDR3 DNA sequence: TGTGCCAGCAGTCGGAGCGGGGGGAGCACAGATACGCAGTATTTT. The chain joins TRBV6-2 or TRBV6-3 to TRBJ2-3; 9 positions agree with TRBD2. The CDR3 totals 15 residues. CDR1 and CDR2 from the germline V gene are MNHEY and SVGEGT. Germline trimming cut 5 bases from V and 0 bases from J; bases unmatched to any gene: 3.

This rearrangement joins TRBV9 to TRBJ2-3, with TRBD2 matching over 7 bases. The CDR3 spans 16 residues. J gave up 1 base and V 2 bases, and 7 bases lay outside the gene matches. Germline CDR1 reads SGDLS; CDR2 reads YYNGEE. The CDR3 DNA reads TGTGCCAGCAGCGTCCCGCCTAGCGGTCGCACAGATACGCAGTATTTT. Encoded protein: CASSVPPSGRTDTQYF.